The clone carrying this T cell receptor beta chain was observed a handful of times. The data originate from a study of T-cell memory formation after mild COVID-19. TCRdb re-called the 5' RACE reads through MiXCR, storing one row per CDR3 protein. The profile shows about 340,000 distinct CDR3 sequences, under 25% of them singletons. The V gene lost 2 bases and the J gene lost 7 bases, with 14 bases spanning the gap. Germline CDR1 KGHSH, CDR2 LQKENI. The CDR3 runs 15 residues. The specimen was PBMCs or a T cell subset sorted from them (not recorded which). The TCR was taken from an adult woman who had mild COVID-19 (a few samples of this study predate the infection). Cell type and time point are not known. The genes are TRBV18 and TRBJ1-4; D may be TRBD1 (6 bases). The CDR3 loop reads CASSPVAGTLEKLFF. CDR3 bases: TGTGCCAGCTCACCAGTTGCGGGGACACTTGAAAAACTGTTTTTT.